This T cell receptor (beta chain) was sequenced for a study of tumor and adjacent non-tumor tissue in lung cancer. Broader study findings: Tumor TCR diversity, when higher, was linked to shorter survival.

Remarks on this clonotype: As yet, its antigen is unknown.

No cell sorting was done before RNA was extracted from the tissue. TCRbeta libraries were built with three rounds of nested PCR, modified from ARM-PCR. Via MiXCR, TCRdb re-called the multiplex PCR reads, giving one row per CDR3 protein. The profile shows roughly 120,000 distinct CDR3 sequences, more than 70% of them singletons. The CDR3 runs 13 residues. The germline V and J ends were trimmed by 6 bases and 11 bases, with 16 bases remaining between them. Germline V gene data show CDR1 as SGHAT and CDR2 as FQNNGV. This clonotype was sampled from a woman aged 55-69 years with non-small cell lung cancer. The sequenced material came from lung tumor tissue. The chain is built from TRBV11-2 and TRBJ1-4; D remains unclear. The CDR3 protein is CASRRLGAEKLFF. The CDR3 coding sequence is TGTGCCAGCAGGCGGCTGGGAGCTGAGAAACTGTTTTTT. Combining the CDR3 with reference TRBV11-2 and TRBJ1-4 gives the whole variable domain EAGVAQSPRYKIIEKRQSVAFWCNPISGHATLYWYQQILGQGPKLLIQFQNNGVVDDSQLPKDRFSAERLKGVDSTLKIQPAKLEDSAVYLCASRRLGAEKLFFGSGTQLSVL.